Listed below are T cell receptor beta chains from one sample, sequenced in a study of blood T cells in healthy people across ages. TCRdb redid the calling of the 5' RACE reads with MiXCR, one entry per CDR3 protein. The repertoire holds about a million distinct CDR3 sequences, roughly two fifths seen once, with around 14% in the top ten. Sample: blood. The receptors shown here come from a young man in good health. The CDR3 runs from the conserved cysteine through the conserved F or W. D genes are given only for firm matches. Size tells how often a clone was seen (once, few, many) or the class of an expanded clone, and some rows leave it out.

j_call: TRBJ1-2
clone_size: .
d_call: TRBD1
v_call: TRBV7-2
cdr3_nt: TGTGCCAGCAGCCTCCCCGGACAGGGGGGGACCTATGGCTACACCTTC
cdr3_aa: CASSLPGQGGTYGYTF

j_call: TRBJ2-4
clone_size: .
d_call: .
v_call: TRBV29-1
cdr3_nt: TGCAGCGTCGAGACCCCCCAGGGAGCCAAAAACATTCAGTACTTC
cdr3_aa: CSVETPQGAKNIQYF

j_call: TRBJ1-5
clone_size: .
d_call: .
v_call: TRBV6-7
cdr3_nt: TGTGCCAGCAGTTACGTTCCTAGTCCCCAGCATTTT
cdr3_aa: CASSYVPSPQHF

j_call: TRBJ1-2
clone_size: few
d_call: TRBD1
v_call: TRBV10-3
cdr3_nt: TGTGCCATCAGTGAAGCAGGGGGCAACTATGGCTACACCTTC
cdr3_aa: CAISEAGGNYGYTF

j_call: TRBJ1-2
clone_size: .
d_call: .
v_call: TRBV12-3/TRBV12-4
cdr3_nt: TGTGCCAGCAGTCCGGGGTGGGGCTACACCTTC
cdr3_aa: CASSPGWGYTF

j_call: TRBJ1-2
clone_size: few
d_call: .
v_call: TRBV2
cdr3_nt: TGTGCCAGCAACCAGGGATCCACCTATGGCTACACCTTC
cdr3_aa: CASNQGSTYGYTF

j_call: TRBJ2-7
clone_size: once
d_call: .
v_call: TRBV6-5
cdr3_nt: TGTGCCAGCAGTTACTCGACGGCAGGGGGGCCCTACGAGCAGTACTTC
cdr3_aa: CASSYSTAGGPYEQYF

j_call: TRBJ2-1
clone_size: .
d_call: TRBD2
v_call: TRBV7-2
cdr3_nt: TGTGCCAGCGGCGGGGGGGCCGTAGGCTCCTACAATGAGCAGTTCTTC
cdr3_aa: CASGGGAVGSYNEQFF

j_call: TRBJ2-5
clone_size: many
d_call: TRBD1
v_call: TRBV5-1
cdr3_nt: TGCGCCAGCAGCTTGATGACAGGGAAAGATGAGCAGTACTTC
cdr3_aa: CASSLMTGKDEQYF

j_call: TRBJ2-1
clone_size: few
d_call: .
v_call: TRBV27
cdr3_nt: TGTGCCAGCAGTTTTTCTGCAGCCGGTGTTGGTGTGCGGTTCTTC
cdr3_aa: CASSFSAAGVGVRFF